These 3 T cell receptor beta chains were all obtained from the same sample, sequenced in a study of regulatory T cells in long-lasting Graves disease. Arm-PCR with iRepertoire HTBI primers amplified the CDR3 regions for these TCR beta libraries. MiXCR, run by TCRdb on the multiplex PCR reads, gives a single entry per CDR3 protein. The sample lists 650,000 to 850,000 distinct CDR3 sequences; around 30% were seen once. Time point in this sample: persistent/refractory GD, antithyroid drugs over 5 years with positive TRAb. The TCR library was made from RNA that had been extracted from PBMCs in TRIzol. Sequenced material: peripheral blood mononuclear cells (PBMCs), taken when the disease was refractory, from a patient treated with antithyroid drugs. Receptor source: a female donor with Graves disease.

This clonotype was seen a few times. The chain joins TRBV12-3 or TRBV12-4 to TRBJ1-5; 8 bases line up with TRBD1. CDR3 length: 20 amino acids. V dropped 5 bases and J dropped 2; count of bases not matched to a gene: 20. The CDR3 DNA is TGTGCCAGCAGTCAGGGACAGGTTGGGCTTGGGGGCCTCCGCAATCAGCCCCAGCATTTT. Translated, it gives CASSQGQVGLGGLRNQPQHF.

The rearrangement links TRBV30 to TRBJ2-7; D perhaps matches TRBD2 (5 bases). V was cut by 7 bases and J by 0 bases, with 16 bases left in between. CDR3 length equals 14 residues. CDR1 is GTSNPN, CDR2 SVGIG, per germline (reference sequence). The CDR3, as DNA: TGTGCCTCCACCCTCCTGGGGAGCTCCTACGAGCAGTACTTC. Protein: CASTLLGSSYEQYF.

The rearrangement joins TRBV6-2 or TRBV6-3 to TRBJ1-6; the D is unclear. CDR3 length: 14 amino acids. Germline CDR1 reads MNHEY; CDR2 reads SVGEGT. V lost 6 bases and J 0 bases, leaving 6 bases between the germline ends. The CDR3 region has the DNA TGTGCCAGCAGAAAGAGCTCCTATAATTCACCCCTCCACTTT. Its translation: CASRKSSYNSPLHF.